This T cell receptor (beta chain) was captured in a study of T cells in Graves' hyperthyroidism and ophthalmopathy. Germline V gives CDR1 KGHSH, CDR2 LQKENI. With 7 bases removed from V and 5 bases from J, the gap between germline ends came to 14 bases. The CDR3 totals 13 residues. The definition of stable Graves' hyperthyroidism was no ophthalmopathy progression within 18 months. Subjects aged 18 to 65 presented with newly diagnosed hyperthyroidism of less than 2 months' duration. This clonotype was counted many times. What it recognizes is unknown. The CDR3 regions of TCR beta were amplified from RNA transcripts. First-round RT-PCR targeting the TCR CDR3 was performed with the HTBI primer set. TCRdb independently ran MiXCR on the multiplex PCR reads; one entry per CDR3 protein. The repertoire holds about 690,000 distinct CDR3 sequences, 15% to 20% seen once, with roughly a sixth in the top ten. Study-wide findings and caveats: Model predictions of ophthalmopathy came a median around 6.5 months before onset. Blood also carried most thyroid clonotypes expanded above 0.001.

This chain connects TRBV18 to TRBJ2-5; D unclear. Sequencing used blood. The TCR originated in a man aged 45-65 years with Graves' hyperthyroidism. CDR3 nucleotide sequence: TGTGCCAGCTTCACCGGCCGCACGGAGACCCAGTACTTC. Its protein product is CASFTGRTETQYF. Full variable domain (rest looked up from reference TRBV18 and TRBJ2-5): NAGVMQNPRHLVRRRGQEARLRCSPMKGHSHVYWYRQLPEEGLKFMVYLQKENIIDESGMPKERFSAEFPKEGPSILRIQQVVRGDSAAYFCASFTGRTETQYFGPGTRLLVL.